These T cell receptor beta chains were read from a single sample in a study of blood T cell repertoires in COVID-19. Sequencing used immunoSEQ multiplex PCR; TCRdb keeps in-frame clones, though not all of them. The table records about 170,000 clones, roughly 91% of them present only once. The sequencing sample was made of peripheral blood. These receptors were taken from a young man with COVID-19, enrolled during active disease. Each CDR3 is given without its conserved first and last residue.

V gene	J gene	CDR3 protein
TRBV12-3/TRBV12-4	TRBJ1-1	ASSLMEYTEAF
TRBV24-1	TRBJ2-7	ATSDTDRITTYEQY
TRBV5-8	TRBJ2-2	ASSLVRGLNTGELF
TRBV28	TRBJ1-5	ASSYGQPQH
TRBV5-4	TRBJ2-7	ASSGDFTYEQY
TRBV28	TRBJ2-1	ASSLWGARSSYNEQF
TRBV9	TRBJ2-1	ASSPRSGGPLHEQF
TRBV5-4	TRBJ2-1	ASSLVGGIEDEQF
TRBV29-1	TRBJ1-5	SAQTGRNQPQH
TRBV6-1	TRBJ2-1	ASSEQLAGDNEQF
TRBV9	TRBJ2-1	ASSVGQGLYNEQF
TRBV7-2	TRBJ2-2	ASSSITTSGRGPGELF